Listed here are 29 T cell receptor beta chains from one sample, sequenced in a study of Ad26.COV2.S vaccination and SARS-CoV-2 variants. Noted treatment: around 19 received Ad26.COV2.S at low or high dose, single or two shots; five or six received placebo; per-sample allocation not given. Collection of samples fell on day 63 after the first vaccine or placebo injection. Some clones are missing from TCRdb's copy, which holds only in-frame ones; the method was immunoSEQ multiplex PCR. The table includes 400,000 to 450,000 clones, roughly 90% detected once. The source material was peripheral blood, sampled in a trial of Ad26.COV2.S vaccine versus placebo. The receptors stem from a person aged 18-60 years who received the Ad26.COV2.S COVID-19 vaccine or a placebo.

The gene calls are TRBV5-4 and TRBJ2-1, with 7 positions matching TRBD2. V shed 0 bases, J shed 5 bases, and the junction held 8 bases outside the gene matches. The CDR3 sequence is 16 residues long. The germline V gene has CDR1 SGHNT and CDR2 YYREEE (reference sequence). CDR3 bases: TGTGCCAGCAGCTTGGGGGCGGGAGCCCTAAACAATGAGCAGTTCTTC. Amino acids: CASSLGAGALNNEQFF.

The chain joins TRBV12-5 to TRBJ1-5; no definite D call. V was cut by 6 bases and J by 3 bases, with 3 bases left in between. The CDR3 totals 11 residues. Germline lookup yields CDR1 LGHNT and CDR2 FRNRAP. The CDR3 loop is CASGTNQPQHF. In nucleotides, the CDR3 is TGTGCTAGTGGCACCAATCAGCCCCAGCATTTT. Together with reference TRBV12-5 and TRBJ1-5, the CDR3 gives the full variable domain: DARVTQTPRHKVTEMGQEVTMRCQPILGHNTVFWYRQTMMQGLELLAYFRNRAPLDDSGMPKDRFSAEMPDATLATLKIQPSEPRDSAVYFCASGTNQPQHFGDGTRLSIL.

The chain is built from TRBV6-6 and TRBJ1-1; no firm D call. V gave up 7 bases and J gave up 0 bases, with 9 bases separating them. The CDR3 runs 13 residues. The germline V gene encodes CDR1 MNHNY and CDR2 SVGAGI (reference sequence). The CDR3 reads CASTLLVNTEAFF. CDR3 coding DNA: TGTGCCAGCACCCTGCTTGTGAACACTGAAGCTTTCTTT.

The chain couples TRBV6-1 to TRBJ1-1; tentative D call: TRBD1 (5 bases). This CDR3 contains 14 residues. Trimming pared 1 base from V and 2 bases from J, leaving 8 bases between. Germline-derived CDR1 and CDR2 are MNHNS and SASEGT. DNA of the CDR3: TGTGCCAGCAGTGAAGGGGGGTATAACACTGAAGCTTTCTTT. Translating it yields CASSEGGYNTEAFF.

This rearrangement joins TRBV12-3 or TRBV12-4 to TRBJ2-3; no clear D. CDR3 length equals 12 residues. V gave up 0 bases and J gave up 5 bases, with 3 bases separating them. The CDR3 here is CASSLARDTQYF. The CDR3 DNA follows: TGTGCCAGCAGTTTAGCCAGAGATACGCAGTATTTT.

A single count supports this clone. This chain joins TRBV6-6 and TRBJ2-7; possibly TRBD1 for D (6 bases). Trimming stripped 2 bases from V and 3 bases from J, with 11 bases between. Germline V gene data show CDR1 as MNHNY and CDR2 as SVGAGI (reference sequence). CDR3 length: 14 residues. CDR3: CASSYRGSFYEQYF. DNA of the CDR3: TGTGCCAGCAGTTACAGGGGGTCCTTCTACGAGCAGTACTTC.

The genes are TRBV20-1 and TRBJ2-5, with D uncertain. The germline CDR1 and CDR2 sequences are DFQATT and SNEGSKA (reference sequence). The CDR3 totals 11 residues. V was clipped by 3 bases and J by 5 bases, with 7 bases between them. CDR3: CSASAGETQYF. In nucleotides, the CDR3 is TGCAGTGCTAGTGCCGGGGAGACCCAGTACTTC.

The chain carries TRBV2 and TRBJ2-7; no reliable D call. Germline assignment: CDR1 SNHLY and CDR2 FYNNEI. V dropped 7 bases and J dropped 0 bases, with 10 bases sitting between them. This CDR3 has 13 residues. The CDR3 nucleotides read TGTGCCAGCACTTCGAGTATCTCCTACGAGCAGTACTTC. It is translated as CASTSSISYEQYF.

CDR3 loop: CASSQGTSGSTDTQYF. The CDR3 DNA reads as TGCGCCAGCAGCCAAGGGACTAGCGGGAGCACAGATACGCAGTATTTT. The J gene is TRBJ2-3, the V gene TRBV4-3; 11 bases map to TRBD2. V was clipped by 1 base and J by 0 bases; unmatched bases: 0. Germline V gene sequence: CDR1 LGHNA, CDR2 YSLEER. CDR3 length: 16 residues.

V is TRBV21-1 and J is TRBJ1-4; TRBD1 reflects the table's D call only, with no check against the DNA. TRBV21-1 is tagged as a pseudogene. This CDR3 spans 14 amino acids. The CDR3 loop reads CASSKKTDNEKLFF. CDR3 coding DNA: TGTGCCAGCAGCAAAAAAACAGATAATGAAAAACTGTTTTTT.

This clone is a singleton in its sample. The V and J genes are TRBV7-2 and TRBJ2-7; D remains unclear. V was trimmed by 1 base and J by 3 bases, leaving 10 bases between them. Germline V gene data show CDR1 as SGHTA and CDR2 as FQGNSA. The CDR3 has 14 amino acids. CDR3 protein: CASSLGIGDYEQYF. The CDR3 DNA follows: TGTGCCAGCAGCTTAGGGATTGGTGACTACGAGCAGTACTTC.

The chain combines TRBV18 with TRBJ2-4, with D possibly being TRBD2 (5 bases). CDR1 and CDR2 (germline): KGHSH, LQKENI. Trimming took 2 bases from V and 1 from J, leaving 12 bases between them. This CDR3 region has 16 residues. The CDR3 nucleotides read TGTGCCAGCTCACCAGAGGGATTGGGGGCCAAAAACATTCAGTACTTC. This sequence encodes CASSPEGLGAKNIQYF.

This clone appeared a few times. The CDR3 is CASSQMVGPGELFF. The CDR3 DNA reads as TGTGCCAGCAGCCAAATGGTGGGCCCCGGGGAGCTGTTTTTT. This chain uses TRBV5-4 with TRBJ2-2; D remains ambiguous. Trimming pared 4 bases from V and 6 bases from J, leaving 13 bases between. The CDR3 has 14 amino acids. Looked up from germline, CDR1 is SGHNT and CDR2 is YYREEE (reference sequence).

The V call is TRBV4-3, the J call TRBJ1-6, with D tentatively TRBD1 (5 bases). The germline V gene encodes CDR1 LGHNA and CDR2 YSLEER. The CDR3 extends over 18 amino acids. V lost 1 base, J lost 4 bases, and 17 bases lay in between. CDR3 nucleotide sequence: TGCGCCAGCAGCCAAGGTTCCCCGGGGGTTCAATATAATTCACCCCTCCACTTT. Translating gives CASSQGSPGVQYNSPLHF.

V and J are TRBV7-2 and TRBJ2-1; D is possibly TRBD2 (5 bases). This CDR3 has 13 amino acids. Per the germline V gene, CDR1 is SGHTA and CDR2 is FQGNSA. Trimming shortened V by 6 bases and J by 6 bases, and 12 bases separated the two germline ends. The CDR3 spells CASRFGAANEQFF. The DNA for the CDR3 is TGTGCCAGCAGGTTCGGAGCGGCCAATGAGCAGTTCTTC.

V gene TRBV29-1 combines with J gene TRBJ2-3; D unresolved. The germline V gene has CDR1 SQVTM and CDR2 ANQGSEA. The CDR3 is made up of 14 amino acids. Trimming stripped 0 bases from V and 4 bases from J, with 11 bases between. CDR3 amino acids: CSVEDLLGPDTQYF. For the CDR3, the DNA is TGCAGCGTTGAAGATCTCCTGGGCCCAGATACGCAGTATTTT.

This clone was counted only a few times. This chain connects TRBV7-9 to TRBJ2-2; no definite D call. Germline V CDR1 and CDR2: SEHNR, FQNEAQ (reference sequence). Trimming left V 5 bases short and J 1 base short, with 5 bases between. This CDR3 has 13 residues. CDR3: CASSGWNTGELFF. The DNA of the CDR3 is TGTGCCAGCAGCGGGTGGAACACCGGGGAGCTGTTTTTT.

The chain combines TRBV5-5 with TRBJ2-3; tentative D call: TRBD1 (6 bases). The CDR3 contains 14 residues. Trimming took 0 bases from V and 5 from J, leaving 10 bases between them. Germline V gene data show CDR1 as SGHKS and CDR2 as YYEKEE (reference sequence). The CDR3 DNA reads as TGTGCCAGCAGCTTGGGAGGGGGAATAGATACGCAGTATTTT. Its translation is CASSLGGGIDTQYF.

As concerns this clone: One junction end disagrees with the germline gene, perhaps due to a read error. The V and J genes are TRBV7-8 and TRBJ2-5; D tentatively reads TRBD1 or TRBD2 (5 bases each). This CDR3 has 15 amino acids. CDR1 SGHVS and CDR2 FQNEAQ come from the germline V gene. This CDR3 is CASSPPGTTQGTQYF. CDR3 DNA: TGTGCCAGCAGCCCACCGGGGACCACCCAAGGGACCCAGTACTTC.

The rearrangement joins TRBV6-2 or TRBV6-3 to TRBJ2-5; the D gene is possibly TRBD1 (6 bases). Trimming removed 0 bases from V and 5 bases from J, with 13 bases in between. The CDR3 sequence is 15 residues long. CDR1 is MNHEY and CDR2 is SVGEGT in the germline V gene. The CDR3 spells CASSYSLAGAETQYF. CDR3 DNA: TGTGCCAGCAGTTACTCGTTGGCAGGGGCGGAGACCCAGTACTTC.

This chain connects TRBV6-5 to TRBJ1-1; TRBD1 aligns across 7 bases. CDR1 MNHEY and CDR2 SVGAGI come from the germline V gene. Trimming removed 4 bases from V and 0 bases from J; junction bases left unmatched: 2. The CDR3 totals 14 residues. For the CDR3, the DNA is TGTGCCAGCAGTTTCGGACAGGTGAACACTGAAGCTTTCTTT. It translates to CASSFGQVNTEAFF.

V is TRBV3-1 (or the pseudogene TRBV3-2) and J is TRBJ2-1; D possibly corresponds to TRBD1 (5 bases). CDR3 size: 14 residues. The germline V and J ends were trimmed by 4 bases and 3 bases, with 10 bases remaining between them. Germline V gives CDR1 LGHDT, CDR2 YNNKEL (reference sequence). The CDR3 spells CASSLDSRYNEQFF. The CDR3 DNA reads TGTGCCAGCAGCCTCGACAGTCGCTACAATGAGCAGTTCTTC.

This clone showed up just once. The J gene is TRBJ1-4, the V gene TRBV4-3, with no clear D. CDR3 length equals 15 residues. With 0 bases removed from V and 8 bases from J, the gap between germline ends came to 13 bases. Germline V lookup: CDR1 LGHNA, CDR2 YSLEER. CDR3 residues: CASSQDRKTEEKLFF. In nucleotides, the CDR3 is TGCGCCAGCAGCCAAGATCGGAAAACCGAGGAAAAACTGTTTTTT.

The chain joins TRBV6-5 to TRBJ2-4, with D maybe TRBD1 (6 bases). The length of the CDR3 is 14 residues. Trimming pared 7 bases from V and 16 bases from J, leaving 26 bases between. Germline V gene lookup returns CDR1 MNHEY and CDR2 SVGAGI. CDR3 protein: CASTQGGEAAALYF. CDR3 DNA sequence: TGTGCCAGCACCCAAGGGGGTGAGGCGGCGGCTCTTTACTTC.

This rearrangement joins TRBV19 to TRBJ2-1; 7 bases map to TRBD2. The CDR3 contains 15 residues. V lost 10 bases and J lost 3; bases outside the gene matches: 12. Germline-derived CDR1 and CDR2 are LNHDA and SQIVND (reference sequence). The CDR3 is CATEPRGRGYNEQFF. In DNA form, the CDR3 reads TGTGCCACCGAGCCCCGGGGGAGGGGCTACAATGAGCAGTTCTTC.

V gene TRBV19 combines with J gene TRBJ2-1; 11 bases are a match to TRBD2. Unmatched junction bases numbered 8, after V lost 5 bases and J lost 8 bases. The germline V gene has CDR1 LNHDA and CDR2 SQIVND (reference sequence). The CDR3 loop spans 15 amino acids. The CDR3 here is CASSQTSGITDEQFF. The CDR3 nucleotides read TGTGCCAGTAGTCAGACTAGCGGGATTACAGATGAGCAGTTCTTC.

The chain links TRBV12-3 or TRBV12-4 to TRBJ1-1; weak D call: TRBD1 (6 bases). The V gene lost 4 bases and the J gene lost 1 base, with 7 bases spanning the gap. This CDR3 region has 13 residues. CDR3 residues: CASSWTANTEAFF. CDR3 nucleotide sequence: TGTGCCAGCAGTTGGACAGCGAACACTGAAGCTTTCTTT.

The V gene is TRBV24-1, the J gene TRBJ2-1; 10 bases map to TRBD1. CDR1 is KGHDR and CDR2 is SFDVKD in the germline V gene. The CDR3 sequence is 13 residues long. J gave up 8 bases and V 7 bases, and 4 bases lay outside the gene matches. This CDR3 is CATRGQGVDEQFF. CDR3 sequence (DNA): TGTGCCACCAGAGGACAGGGGGTCGATGAGCAGTTCTTC.

The gene calls are TRBV2 and TRBJ2-4; D is unresolved. Germline values: CDR1 SNHLY, CDR2 FYNNEI. The CDR3 sequence is 12 residues long. The CDR3 reads CASRREENIQYF. CDR3 DNA: TGTGCGAGTCGCAGAGAGGAAAACATTCAGTACTTC.